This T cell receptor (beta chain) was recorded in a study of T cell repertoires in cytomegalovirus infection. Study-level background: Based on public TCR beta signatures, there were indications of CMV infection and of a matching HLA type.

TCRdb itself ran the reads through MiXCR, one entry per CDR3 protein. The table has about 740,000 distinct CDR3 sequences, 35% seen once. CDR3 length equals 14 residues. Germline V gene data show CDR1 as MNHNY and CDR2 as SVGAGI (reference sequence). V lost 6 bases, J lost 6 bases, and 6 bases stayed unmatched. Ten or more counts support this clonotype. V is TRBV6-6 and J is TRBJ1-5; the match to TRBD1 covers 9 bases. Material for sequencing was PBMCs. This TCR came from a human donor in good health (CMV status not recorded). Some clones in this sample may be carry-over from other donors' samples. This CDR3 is CASRPPGQGQPQHF. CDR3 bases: TGTGCCAGCAGACCCCCGGGACAGGGTCAGCCCCAGCATTTT.